A selection of T cell receptor beta chains follows, all from one sample in a study of blood T cell repertoires in COVID-19. TCRdb's table, derived via immunoSEQ multiplex PCR, lists solely in-frame clones and lacks some. The data contain about 240,000 clones, 65% to 90% of them singletons. Material for sequencing was peripheral blood. All receptors come from a man in his forties or fifties with COVID-19, enrolled during active disease. The CDR3 runs from the conserved cysteine through the conserved F or W. The D gene is left open where the match is weak. The listing skips clone size in some rows; elsewhere it reads once, few, many or a size class.

D	size	J	V	CDR3	DNA
TRBD1	NA	TRBJ2-7	TRBV2	CASRLDRGPYEQYF	TGTGCCAGCAGGTTGGACAGGGGGCCCTACGAGCAGTACTTC
NA	NA	TRBJ2-3	TRBV2	CARRRAENTQYF	TGTGCCCGGCGGCGGGCCGAAAATACGCAGTATTTT
TRBD1	NA	TRBJ1-4	TRBV6-6	CASSYRGLEKLFF	TGTGCCAGCAGTTACAGGGGGCTTGAAAAACTGTTTTTT
TRBD1	NA	TRBJ1-2	TRBV24-1	CATSAPGTGFYGYTF	TGTGCCACCAGCGCCCCCGGGACAGGGTTTTACGGCTACACCTTC
NA	NA	TRBJ2-4	TRBV6-5	CASSSPAKNIQYF	TGTGCCAGCAGTTCCCCGGCCAAAAACATTCAGTACTTC
NA	once	TRBJ1-2	TRBV6-2/TRBV6-3	CASSYLFYTF	TGTGCCAGCAGTTACCTCTTCTACACCTTC
TRBD1	NA	TRBJ1-5	TRBV19	CASSRATGASMGHQPQHF	TGTGCCAGTAGTAGGGCCACAGGGGCATCTATGGGGCATCAGCCCCAGCATTTT
NA	NA	TRBJ2-6	TRBV5-4	CASSLKGLNSGANVLTF	TGTGCCAGCAGCTTGAAGGGGCTCAACTCTGGGGCCAACGTCCTGACTTTC
TRBD2	NA	TRBJ2-5	TRBV5-1	CASSTSGGVQETQYF	TGCGCCAGCAGTACTAGCGGGGGTGTTCAAGAGACCCAGTACTTC
NA	NA	TRBJ2-3	TRBV29-1	CSVSQGGTDTQYF	TGCAGCGTTTCACAGGGAGGGACAGATACGCAGTATTTT
NA	NA	TRBJ1-6	TRBV4-1	CASSQDPSHRSPLHF	TGCGCCAGCAGCCAAGATCCGAGCCACCGTTCACCCCTCCACTTT
NA	NA	TRBJ2-2	TRBV5-1	CASSLRGFSGGTGELFF	TGCGCCAGCAGCTTAAGAGGGTTCTCTGGAGGGACCGGGGAGCTGTTTTTT
NA	NA	TRBJ2-3	TRBV30	CAWKAESDTQYF	TGTGCCTGGAAGGCGGAGTCGGATACGCAGTATTTT
TRBD1	NA	TRBJ1-2	TRBV11-2	CASSSIGTGMAYGYTF	TGTGCCAGCAGCTCAATAGGGACAGGGATGGCGTATGGCTACACCTTC
TRBD2	NA	TRBJ2-1	TRBV7-9	CASSFRTSGGNEQFF	TGTGCCAGCAGCTTTCGGACTAGCGGGGGTAATGAGCAGTTCTTC
NA	NA	TRBJ1-6	TRBV7-8	CASSQSVGGSSYNSPLHF	TGTGCCAGCAGCCAAAGCGTCGGGGGAAGCTCCTATAATTCACCCCTCCACTTT
TRBD1	NA	TRBJ2-7	TRBV6-6	CASSRDRSSYEQYF	TGTGCCAGCAGTCGGGACAGGAGCTCCTACGAGCAGTACTTC
NA	NA	TRBJ1-2	TRBV5-1	CASSDRSLGYGYTF	TGCGCCAGCAGCGACCGCTCGCTAGGCTATGGCTACACCTTC
TRBD1	NA	TRBJ1-5	TRBV5-1	CASSLGTGPNQPQHF	TGCGCCAGCAGCTTGGGGACAGGCCCCAATCAGCCCCAGCATTTT
TRBD2	NA	TRBJ2-1	TRBV3-1/TRBV3-2	CASSQGPQRGSSYNEQFF	TGTGCCAGCAGCCAAGGACCGCAGCGGGGGAGCTCCTACAATGAGCAGTTCTTC
TRBD2	NA	TRBJ2-1	TRBV3-1/TRBV3-2	CASSPRLAGHNEQFF	TGTGCCAGCAGCCCCCGGCTAGCGGGACACAATGAGCAGTTCTTC
NA	NA	TRBJ1-2	TRBV3-1/TRBV3-2	CASSVSQEPYGYTF	TGTGCCAGCAGTGTCTCACAGGAACCCTATGGCTACACCTTC
TRBD2	few	TRBJ2-1	TRBV6-6	CASSTARGGRQYEQFF	TGTGCCAGCAGTACCGCTCGGGGGGGCCGGCAGTATGAGCAGTTCTTC
TRBD1	once	TRBJ1-4	TRBV7-9	CAIEQYHTGVGEKLFF	TGTGCCATCGAGCAATATCACACAGGGGTTGGTGAAAAACTGTTTTTT
NA	NA	TRBJ1-2	TRBV9	CASSLLPTEGGHGYTF	TGTGCCAGCAGCCTACTTCCGACTGAAGGGGGACATGGCTACACCTTC
NA	few	TRBJ1-2	TRBV27	CASSFGALGYGYTF	TGTGCCAGCAGTTTTGGGGCGTTGGGGTATGGCTACACCTTC
TRBD1	once	TRBJ2-2	TRBV29-1	CSADRANTGELFF	TGCAGCGCTGACAGGGCGAACACCGGGGAGCTGTTTTTT
TRBD1	NA	TRBJ2-7	TRBV5-5	CASSLRTGGYEQYF	TGTGCCAGCAGCTTAAGAACAGGGGGGTACGAGCAGTACTTC
NA	NA	TRBJ1-4	TRBV15	CATSRDIGGTNEKLFF	TGTGCCACCAGCAGAGATATTGGAGGGACTAATGAAAAACTGTTTTTT
TRBD1	NA	TRBJ2-1	TRBV11-2	CASSLDRGTGIEQFF	TGTGCCAGCAGCTTAGATCGGGGGACAGGGATTGAGCAGTTCTTC
NA	NA	TRBJ2-3	TRBV3-1/TRBV3-2	CASSQVPASRSNF	TGTGCCAGCAGCCAAGTTCCGGCTAGTAGGTCGAATTTT
NA	NA	TRBJ2-7	TRBV2	CASSADTRTYEQYF	TGTGCCAGCAGTGCTGACACACGGACCTACGAGCAGTACTTC
TRBD1	NA	TRBJ1-2	TRBV30	CAWRRDRPYGYTF	TGTGCCTGGAGACGGGACAGGCCCTATGGCTACACCTTC
NA	NA	TRBJ2-2	TRBV10-1	CASSDNLVTGELFF	TGCGCCAGCAGTGATAATTTAGTCACCGGGGAGCTGTTTTTT
TRBD1	NA	TRBJ1-2	TRBV6-2/TRBV6-3	CASSQGQGLNYGYTF	TGTGCCAGCAGTCAAGGACAGGGACTAAACTATGGCTACACCTTC
NA	NA	TRBJ2-3	TRBV11-2	CASSFSVLSDTQYF	TGTGCCAGCAGCTTCTCCGTCCTATCAGATACGCAGTATTTT
TRBD2	NA	TRBJ2-1	TRBV28	CASSTLAGGPIYNEQFF	TGTGCCAGCAGTACCTTAGCGGGGGGGCCAATCTACAATGAGCAGTTCTTC
TRBD1	NA	TRBJ1-1	TRBV7-2	CASSLRQGLNTEAFF	TGTGCCAGCAGCTTAAGACAGGGATTGAACACTGAAGCTTTCTTT
NA	NA	TRBJ1-5	TRBV29-1	CSVVVGGVYSNQPQHF	TGCAGCGTTGTTGTGGGGGGGGTCTATAGCAATCAGCCCCAGCATTTT